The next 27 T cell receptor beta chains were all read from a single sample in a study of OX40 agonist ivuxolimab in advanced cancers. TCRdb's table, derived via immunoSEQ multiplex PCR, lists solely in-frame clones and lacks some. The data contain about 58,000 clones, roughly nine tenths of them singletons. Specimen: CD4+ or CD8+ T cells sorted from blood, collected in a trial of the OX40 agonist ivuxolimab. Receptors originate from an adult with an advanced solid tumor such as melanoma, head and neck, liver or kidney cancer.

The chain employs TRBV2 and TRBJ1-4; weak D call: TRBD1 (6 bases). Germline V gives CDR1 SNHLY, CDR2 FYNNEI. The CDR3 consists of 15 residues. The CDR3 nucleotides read TGTGCAACCAACAGGGAGGGGACAACTAATGAAAAACTGTTTTTT. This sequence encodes CATNREGTTNEKLFF.

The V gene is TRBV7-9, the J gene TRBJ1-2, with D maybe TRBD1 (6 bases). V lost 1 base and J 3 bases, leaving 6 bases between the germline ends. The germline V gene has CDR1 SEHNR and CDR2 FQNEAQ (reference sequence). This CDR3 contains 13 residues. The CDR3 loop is CASSLEGDYGYTF. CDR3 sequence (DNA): TGTGCCAGCAGCTTAGAGGGGGACTATGGCTACACCTTC. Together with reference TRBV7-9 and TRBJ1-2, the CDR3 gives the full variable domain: DTGVSQNPRHKITKRGQNVTFRCDPISEHNRLYWYRQTLGQGPEFLTYFQNEAQLEKSRLLSDRFSAERPKGSFSTLEIQRTEQGDSAMYLCASSLEGDYGYTFGSGTRLTVV.

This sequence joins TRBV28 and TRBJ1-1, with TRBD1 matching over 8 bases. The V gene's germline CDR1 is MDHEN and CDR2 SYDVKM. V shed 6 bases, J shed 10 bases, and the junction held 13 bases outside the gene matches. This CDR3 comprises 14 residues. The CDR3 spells CASRVDRGGGGAFF. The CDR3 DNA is TGTGCCAGCAGGGTAGACAGGGGCGGAGGTGGAGCTTTCTTT.

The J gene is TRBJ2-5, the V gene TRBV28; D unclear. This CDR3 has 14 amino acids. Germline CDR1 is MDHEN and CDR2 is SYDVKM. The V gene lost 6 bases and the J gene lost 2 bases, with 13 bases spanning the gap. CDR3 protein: CASRHGRFQETQYF. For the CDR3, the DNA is TGTGCCAGCAGACACGGACGGTTTCAAGAGACCCAGTACTTC.

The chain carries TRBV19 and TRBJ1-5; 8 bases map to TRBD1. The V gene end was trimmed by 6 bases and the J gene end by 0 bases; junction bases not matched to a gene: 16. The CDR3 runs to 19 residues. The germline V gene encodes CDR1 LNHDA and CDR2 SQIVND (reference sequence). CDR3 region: CASSSGTGDFSYSNQPQHF. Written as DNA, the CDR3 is TGTGCCAGTAGCTCCGGGACAGGAGACTTTAGTTATAGCAATCAGCCCCAGCATTTT. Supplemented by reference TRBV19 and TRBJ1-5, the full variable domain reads DGGITQSPKYLFRKEGQNVTLSCEQNLNHDAMYWYRQDPGQGLRLIYYSQIVNDFQKGDIAEGYSVSREKKESFPLTVTSAQKNPTAFYLCASSSGTGDFSYSNQPQHFGDGTRLSIL.

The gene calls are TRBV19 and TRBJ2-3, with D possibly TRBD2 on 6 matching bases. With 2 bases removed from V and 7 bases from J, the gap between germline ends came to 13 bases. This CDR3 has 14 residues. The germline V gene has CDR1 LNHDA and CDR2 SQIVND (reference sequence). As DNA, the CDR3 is TGTGCCAGTAGTATAAGGCGGGAATCAAATACGCAGTATTTT. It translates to CASSIRRESNTQYF. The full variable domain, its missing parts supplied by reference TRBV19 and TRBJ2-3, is DGGITQSPKYLFRKEGQNVTLSCEQNLNHDAMYWYRQDPGQGLRLIYYSQIVNDFQKGDIAEGYSVSREKKESFPLTVTSAQKNPTAFYLCASSIRRESNTQYFGPGTRLTVL.

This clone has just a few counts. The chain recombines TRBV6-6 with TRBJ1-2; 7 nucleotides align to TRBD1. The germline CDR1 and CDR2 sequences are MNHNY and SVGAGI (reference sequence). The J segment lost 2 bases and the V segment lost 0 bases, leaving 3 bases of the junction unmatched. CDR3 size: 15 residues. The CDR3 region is CASSYSTGQNYGYTF. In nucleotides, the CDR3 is TGTGCCAGCAGTTACTCCACGGGACAGAACTATGGCTACACCTTC.

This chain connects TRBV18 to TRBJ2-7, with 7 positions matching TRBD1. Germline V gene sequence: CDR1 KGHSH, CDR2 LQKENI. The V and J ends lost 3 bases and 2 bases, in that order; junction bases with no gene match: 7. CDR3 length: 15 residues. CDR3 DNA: TGTGCCAGCTCACCGGGACAGATTGGCACCTACGAGCAGTACTTC. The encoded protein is CASSPGQIGTYEQYF.

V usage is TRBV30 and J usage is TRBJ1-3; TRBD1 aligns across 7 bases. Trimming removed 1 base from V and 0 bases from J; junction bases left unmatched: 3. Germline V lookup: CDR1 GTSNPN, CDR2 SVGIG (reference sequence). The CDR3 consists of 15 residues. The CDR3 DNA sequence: TGTGCCTGGAGTGCCGGGACAGTCTCTGGAAACACCATATATTTT. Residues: CAWSAGTVSGNTIYF.

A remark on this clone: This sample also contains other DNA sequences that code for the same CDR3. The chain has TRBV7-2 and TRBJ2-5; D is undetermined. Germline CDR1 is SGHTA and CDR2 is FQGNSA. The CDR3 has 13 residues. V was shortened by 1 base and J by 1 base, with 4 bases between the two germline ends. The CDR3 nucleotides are TGTGCCAGCAGCTTAGGCCTCCAAGAGACCCAGTACTTC. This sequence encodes CASSLGLQETQYF.

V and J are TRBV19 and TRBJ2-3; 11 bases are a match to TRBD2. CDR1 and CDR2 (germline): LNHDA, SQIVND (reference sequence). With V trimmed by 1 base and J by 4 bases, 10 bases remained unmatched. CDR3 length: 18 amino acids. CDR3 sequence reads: CASSIAHSGRAGADTQYF. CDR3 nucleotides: TGTGCCAGTAGTATAGCCCATAGCGGGAGGGCCGGGGCAGATACGCAGTATTTT.

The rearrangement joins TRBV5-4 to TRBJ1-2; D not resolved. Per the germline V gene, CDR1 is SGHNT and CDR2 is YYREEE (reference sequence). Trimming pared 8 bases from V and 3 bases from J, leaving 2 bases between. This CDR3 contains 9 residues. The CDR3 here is CARDYGYTF. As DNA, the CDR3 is TGTGCCAGGGACTATGGCTACACCTTC.

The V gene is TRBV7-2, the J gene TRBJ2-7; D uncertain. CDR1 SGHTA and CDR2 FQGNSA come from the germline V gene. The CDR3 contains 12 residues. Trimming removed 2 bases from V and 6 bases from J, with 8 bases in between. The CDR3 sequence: CASSLPNVEQYF. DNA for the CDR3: TGTGCCAGCAGCTTACCCAATGTCGAGCAGTACTTC. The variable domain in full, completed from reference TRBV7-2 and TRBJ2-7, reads GAGVSQSPSNKVTEKGKDVELRCDPISGHTALYWYRQSLGQGLEFLIYFQGNSAPDKSGLPSDRFSAERTGGSVSTLTIQRTQQEDSAVYLCASSLPNVEQYFGPGTRLTVT.

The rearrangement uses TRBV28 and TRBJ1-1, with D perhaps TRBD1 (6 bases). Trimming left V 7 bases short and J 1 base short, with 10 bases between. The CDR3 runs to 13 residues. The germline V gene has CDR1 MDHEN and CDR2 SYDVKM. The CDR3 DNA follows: TGTGCCAGCATCGTACAGGGGAACACTGAAGCTTTCTTT. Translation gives CASIVQGNTEAFF. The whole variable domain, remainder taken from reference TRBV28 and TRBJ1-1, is DVKVTQSSRYLVKRTGEKVFLECVQDMDHENMFWYRQDPGLGLRLIYFSYDVKMKEKGDIPEGYSVSREKKERFSLILESASTNQTSMYLCASIVQGNTEAFFGQGTRLTVV.

The CDR3 loop is CASSGRGAGDTEAFF. The CDR3 region has the DNA TGTGCCAGCTCGGGCAGGGGGGCCGGTGACACTGAAGCTTTCTTT. The chain links TRBV6-5 to TRBJ1-1; TRBD1 matches at 7 bases. CDR3 length: 15 amino acids. Unmatched junction bases numbered 12, after V lost 8 bases and J lost 3 bases. Germline V gives CDR1 MNHEY, CDR2 SVGAGI.

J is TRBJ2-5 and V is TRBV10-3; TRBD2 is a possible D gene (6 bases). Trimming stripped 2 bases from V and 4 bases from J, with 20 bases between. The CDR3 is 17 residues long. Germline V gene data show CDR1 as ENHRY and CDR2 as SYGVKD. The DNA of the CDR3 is TGTGCCATCAGTGAGGCAAAAGGGGCGCGGGGTGGAGAGACCCAGTACTTC. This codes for CAISEAKGARGGETQYF.

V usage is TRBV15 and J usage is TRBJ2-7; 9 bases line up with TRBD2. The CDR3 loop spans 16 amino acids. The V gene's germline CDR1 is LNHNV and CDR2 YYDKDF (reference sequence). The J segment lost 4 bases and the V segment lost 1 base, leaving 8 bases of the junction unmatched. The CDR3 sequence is CATSRVAGGPVYEQYF. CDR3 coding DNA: TGTGCCACCAGCAGAGTGGCGGGAGGGCCCGTATACGAGCAGTACTTC.

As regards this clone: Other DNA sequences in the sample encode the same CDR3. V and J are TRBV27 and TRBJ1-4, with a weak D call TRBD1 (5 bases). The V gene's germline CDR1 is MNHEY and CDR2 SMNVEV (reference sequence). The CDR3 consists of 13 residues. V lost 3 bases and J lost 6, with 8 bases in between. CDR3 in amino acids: CASSFSGYEKLFF. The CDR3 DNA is TGTGCCAGCAGTTTTTCAGGGTATGAAAAACTGTTTTTT.

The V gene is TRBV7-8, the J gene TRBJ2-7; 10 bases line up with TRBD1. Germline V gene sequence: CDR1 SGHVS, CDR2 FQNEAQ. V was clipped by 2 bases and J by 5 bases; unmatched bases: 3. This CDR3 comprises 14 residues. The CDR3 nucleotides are TGTGCCAGCAGCTTAAGGGACAGGGGAAACGAGCAGTACTTC. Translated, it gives CASSLRDRGNEQYF. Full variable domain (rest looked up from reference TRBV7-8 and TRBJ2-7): GAGVSQSPRYKVAKRGQDVALRCDPISGHVSLFWYQQALGQGPEFLTYFQNEAQLDKSGLPSDRFFAERPEGSVSTLKIQRTQQEDSAVYLCASSLRDRGNEQYFGPGTRLTVT.

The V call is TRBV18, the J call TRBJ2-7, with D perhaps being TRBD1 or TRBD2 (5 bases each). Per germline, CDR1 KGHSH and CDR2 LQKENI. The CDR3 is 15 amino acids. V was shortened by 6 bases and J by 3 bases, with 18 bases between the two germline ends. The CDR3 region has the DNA TGTGCCAGCTCCCCTTCTCGGGACCAGGTCTACGAGCAGTACTTC. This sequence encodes CASSPSRDQVYEQYF.

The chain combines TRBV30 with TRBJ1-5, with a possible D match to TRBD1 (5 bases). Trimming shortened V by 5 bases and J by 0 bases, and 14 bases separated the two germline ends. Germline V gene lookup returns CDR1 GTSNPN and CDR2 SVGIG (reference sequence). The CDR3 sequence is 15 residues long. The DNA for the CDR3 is TGTGCCTGGTCGGGACCGAGATATAGCAATCAGCCCCAGCATTTT. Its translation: CAWSGPRYSNQPQHF.

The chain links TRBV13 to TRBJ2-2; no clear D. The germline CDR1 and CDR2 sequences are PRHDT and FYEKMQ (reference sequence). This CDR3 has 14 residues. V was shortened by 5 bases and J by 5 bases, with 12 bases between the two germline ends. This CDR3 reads CASSRTPLTGELFF. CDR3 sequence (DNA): TGTGCCAGCAGCCGGACCCCACTAACCGGGGAGCTGTTTTTT.

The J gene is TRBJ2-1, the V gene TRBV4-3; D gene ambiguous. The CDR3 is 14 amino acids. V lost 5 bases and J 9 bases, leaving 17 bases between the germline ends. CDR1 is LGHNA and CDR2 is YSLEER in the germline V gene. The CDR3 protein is CASSKRATTGEQFF. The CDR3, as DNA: TGCGCCAGCAGCAAAAGGGCTACGACGGGTGAGCAGTTCTTC.

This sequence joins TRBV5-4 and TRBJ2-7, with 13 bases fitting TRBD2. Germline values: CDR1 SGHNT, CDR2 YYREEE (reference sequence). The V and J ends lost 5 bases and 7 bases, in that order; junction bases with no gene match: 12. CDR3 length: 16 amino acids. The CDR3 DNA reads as TGTGCCAGCAGTCATGGACTAGCGGGAGAGCGAAGAGAGCAGTACTTC. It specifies CASSHGLAGERREQYF.

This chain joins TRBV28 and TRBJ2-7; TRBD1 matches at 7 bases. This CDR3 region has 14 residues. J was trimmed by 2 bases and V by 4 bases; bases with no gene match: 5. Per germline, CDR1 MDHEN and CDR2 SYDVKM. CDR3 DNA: TGTGCCAGCAGTTCCCCCGGACAGGCCTACGAGCAGTACTTC. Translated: CASSSPGQAYEQYF.

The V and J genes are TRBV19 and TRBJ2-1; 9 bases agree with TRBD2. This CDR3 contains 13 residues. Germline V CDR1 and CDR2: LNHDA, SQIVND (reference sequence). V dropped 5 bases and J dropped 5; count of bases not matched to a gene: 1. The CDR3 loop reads CASSSSGDNEQFF. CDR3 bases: TGTGCCAGTAGTTCTAGCGGGGACAATGAGCAGTTCTTC.

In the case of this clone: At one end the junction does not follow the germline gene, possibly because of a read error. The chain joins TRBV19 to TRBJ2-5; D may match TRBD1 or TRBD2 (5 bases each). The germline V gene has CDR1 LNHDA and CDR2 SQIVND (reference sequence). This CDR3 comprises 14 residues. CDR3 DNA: TGTGCCAGCAGTAGGATGGGGGTGCGGGAGACCCAGTACTTC. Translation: CASSRMGVRETQYF.